Included here is one T cell receptor beta chain sequence, with context. Its antigen is not identified. The sample is drawn from a study of T cells in Graves' hyperthyroidism and ophthalmopathy. At the level of the study: Upon initial diagnosis and before any treatment, peripheral blood was collected. Findings of the study overall: Most thyroid clonotypes with frequency above 0.001 were detected in blood.

RNA transcripts were the template for amplifying TCR beta CDR3 regions. The HTBI primer set served for first-round RT-PCR of the TCR CDR3. TCRdb called the multiplex PCR reads again in MiXCR, with one record for every CDR3 protein. The table has roughly 61,000 distinct CDR3 sequences, approximately 53% seen once. Trimming cost V 2 bases and J 10 bases, with 9 bases left between them. In germline, CDR1 is MNHEY, CDR2 SVGAGI. The CDR3 is 12 residues long. The receptor was isolated from a woman in her sixties or seventies with Graves' ophthalmopathy. The sample was blood. V and J are TRBV6-5 and TRBJ2-1; D may be TRBD1 (6 bases). The CDR3 DNA sequence: TGTGCCAGCAGTTACACAGGGCCGGAGCAGTTCTTC. Protein: CASSYTGPEQFF.